These 12 T cell receptor beta chains were sequenced from one sample in a study of Ad26.COV2.S vaccination and SARS-CoV-2 variants. The assay was immunoSEQ multiplex PCR, and TCRdb's table has in-frame clones only and misses some. The repertoire holds around 320,000 clones, with about nine tenths as singletons. The treatment denotes: around 19 received Ad26.COV2.S at low or high dose, single or two shots; five or six received placebo; per-sample allocation not given. On day 63 after the first injection, vaccine and placebo recipients gave samples. Specimen: peripheral blood, collected in a trial of Ad26.COV2.S vaccine versus placebo. The receptors were gathered from a person between 18 and 60 years old who received the Ad26.COV2.S COVID-19 vaccine or a placebo.

The chain couples TRBV7-9 to TRBJ1-4; D is possibly TRBD1 (6 bases). The CDR3 contains 15 residues. Trimming removed 1 base from V and 5 bases from J, with 11 bases in between. The germline V gene has CDR1 SEHNR and CDR2 FQNEAQ (reference sequence). CDR3 protein: CASSLVTGRNEKLFF. The CDR3 DNA follows: TGTGCCAGCAGCTTAGTCACAGGGAGGAATGAAAAACTGTTTTTT.

Only one count was recorded for this clone. The rearrangement links TRBV5-1 to TRBJ2-5, with 9 bases that match TRBD1. With 7 bases clipped from V and 2 bases from J, the junction kept 6 bases outside the gene matches. The CDR3 runs to 14 residues. The germline gives CDR1 SGHRS, CDR2 YFSETQ. In DNA form, the CDR3 reads TGCGCCAGCCGGGGCGGGACAGGGCAAGAGACCCAGTACTTC. Translating gives CASRGGTGQETQYF.

The rearrangement uses TRBV5-4 and TRBJ2-2; TRBD2 agrees at 12 bases. Trimming removed 9 bases from V and 5 bases from J; junction bases left unmatched: 11. Per germline, CDR1 SGHNT and CDR2 YYREEE (reference sequence). The length of the CDR3 is 16 residues. CDR3 coding DNA: TGTGCCACCAGGACTAGCGGGGTGAAGGGAACCGGGGAGCTGTTTTTT. Translating gives CATRTSGVKGTGELFF.

This sequence joins TRBV19 and TRBJ1-6, with D tentatively TRBD1 (6 bases). The CDR3 runs to 15 residues. Trimming took 5 bases from V and 10 from J, leaving 18 bases between them. Germline V gives CDR1 LNHDA, CDR2 SQIVND (reference sequence). The CDR3 reads CASSQQGLSKSPLHF. DNA of the CDR3: TGTGCCAGTAGTCAACAGGGACTATCGAAGTCACCCCTCCACTTT.

The genes are TRBV9 and TRBJ2-3; D is uncertain. Germline V lookup: CDR1 SGDLS, CDR2 YYNGEE. Trimming pared 3 bases from V and 3 bases from J, leaving 11 bases between. The CDR3 is made up of 14 amino acids. CDR3 in DNA: TGTGCCAGCAGCGGCCACGGTGGGACAGATACGCAGTATTTT. Its protein is CASSGHGGTDTQYF.

The gene calls are TRBV6-6 and TRBJ2-2; D might be TRBD2 (6 bases). V lost 2 bases and J lost 2, with 12 bases in between. Germline assignment: CDR1 MNHNY and CDR2 SVGAGI (reference sequence). The CDR3 contains 16 residues. This CDR3 is CASSYPRDSNTGELFF. For the CDR3, the DNA is TGTGCCAGCAGTTACCCCCGGGACTCAAACACCGGGGAGCTGTTTTTT.

V gene TRBV7-9 combines with J gene TRBJ1-2, with D uncertain. With 5 bases removed from V and 8 bases from J, the gap between germline ends came to 18 bases. This CDR3 contains 14 residues. Germline CDR1 SEHNR, CDR2 FQNEAQ (reference sequence). Here the CDR3 reads CASSPRALTAGYTF. The DNA of the CDR3 is TGTGCCAGCAGCCCACGAGCCCTAACCGCGGGCTACACCTTC.

V is TRBV5-4 and J is TRBJ1-1; D gene unclear. Germline CDR1 is SGHNT and CDR2 is YYREEE (reference sequence). V lost 0 bases and J 6 bases, leaving 9 bases between the germline ends. This CDR3 has 13 residues. DNA of the CDR3: TGTGCCAGCAGCTTGGAGAAAGTTTCTGAAGCTTTCTTT. It specifies CASSLEKVSEAFF.

V and J are TRBV5-4 and TRBJ2-3; D unclear. Trimming took 2 bases from V and 2 from J, leaving 3 bases between them. CDR1 and CDR2 (germline): SGHNT, YYREEE (reference sequence). The CDR3 consists of 12 residues. The CDR3 DNA follows: TGTGCCAGCAGCTTCCTCACAGATACGCAGTATTTT. Translating it yields CASSFLTDTQYF.

Of note for this clone: Relative to the germline gene, one junction end is altered; a read error may explain this. The V and J genes are TRBV30 and TRBJ2-5; a weak D match, TRBD2 (5 bases). The CDR3 is 13 residues long. Germline CDR1 and CDR2: GTSNPN and SVGIG (reference sequence). CDR3 bases: TGTGCCTGGAGCGGGGATTTCCAAGAAACCCAGTACTTC. Amino acid sequence: CAWSGDFQETQYF.

The chain employs TRBV5-4 and TRBJ1-6; TRBD1 matches 9 bases. This CDR3 has 13 amino acids. The germline V gene encodes CDR1 SGHNT and CDR2 YYREEE (reference sequence). Trimming cost V 9 bases and J 7 bases; bases outside gene matches: 5. The CDR3 region has the DNA TGTGCCACCAGGGGACAGGGCAATTCACCCCTCCACTTT. The encoded protein is CATRGQGNSPLHF.

The V call is TRBV5-4, the J call TRBJ2-5; 7 bases map to TRBD1. With V trimmed by 5 bases and J by 4 bases, 11 bases remained unmatched. The CDR3 covers 15 residues. The germline V gene has CDR1 SGHNT and CDR2 YYREEE (reference sequence). The CDR3 DNA reads TGTGCCAGCAGTATATTGTTAGGGGGCAGAGAGACCCAGTACTTC. Protein product: CASSILLGGRETQYF.